Below, one TCR beta chain is given with its context. The authors' processing: Reference gene primer amplification gave nucleated cell count estimates. Clones were read by immunoSEQ multiplex PCR, and TCRdb kept only the in-frame ones, dropping some. V and J calls plus clone size are reproduced from that table; the DNA served to infer D and trimming. The sample consists of 190,000 or so clones, approximately 87% of them appearing once. These data originate in a study of blood T cell repertoires in COVID-19. Overall study context: The United States, Italy and Spain supplied acute and convalescent COVID-19 samples. PBMCs, B-cell-depleted T cells, or T cells provided the cDNA or gDNA that made up the material.

The length of the CDR3 is 16 residues. V was pared by 1 base and J by 6 bases, with 5 bases of the junction left unmatched. Germline values: CDR1 LGHDT, CDR2 YNNKEL (reference sequence). The chain has TRBV3-1 (or the pseudogene TRBV3-2) and TRBJ2-2; the match to TRBD2 covers 10 bases. Sequencing input: peripheral blood. The source of this sequence is a woman in her 70s with acute or convalescent COVID-19. This chain's CDR3 is CASSQVASGSAGELFF. The CDR3 nucleotides are TGTGCCAGCAGCCAAGTAGCTAGCGGGAGTGCCGGGGAGCTGTTTTTT.